This TCR beta chain was retrieved from a study of T cell repertoires in cytomegalovirus infection. Study-wide context: Matching HLA type, along with CMV infection, was indicated by public TCR beta signatures. Study-wide findings and caveats: The response measured ex vivo was dominated by TCR beta clonotypes (HLA-C-restricted and CMV-specific).

This clonotype was counted at least ten times. Antigen: not known. TCRdb re-analysed the reads in MiXCR, keeping a single row per CDR3 protein. The sample records some 300,000 distinct CDR3 sequences, approximately 8.9% being singletons. CDR3 length equals 15 residues. The V and J ends lost 0 bases and 8 bases respectively, with 16 bases between them. Germline V gene sequence: CDR1 LGHNA, CDR2 YSLEER. This clonotype originated in a human donor in good health (CMV status not recorded). Some clones in this sample may be carry-over from other donors' samples. Sequencing used PBMCs. The V gene is TRBV4-3, the J gene TRBJ1-2; weak D call: TRBD1 (5 bases). The CDR3 nucleotides read TGCGCCAGCAGCCAAGATCAGGGACGCCTTTGGGGCTACACCTTC. It is translated as CASSQDQGRLWGYTF.